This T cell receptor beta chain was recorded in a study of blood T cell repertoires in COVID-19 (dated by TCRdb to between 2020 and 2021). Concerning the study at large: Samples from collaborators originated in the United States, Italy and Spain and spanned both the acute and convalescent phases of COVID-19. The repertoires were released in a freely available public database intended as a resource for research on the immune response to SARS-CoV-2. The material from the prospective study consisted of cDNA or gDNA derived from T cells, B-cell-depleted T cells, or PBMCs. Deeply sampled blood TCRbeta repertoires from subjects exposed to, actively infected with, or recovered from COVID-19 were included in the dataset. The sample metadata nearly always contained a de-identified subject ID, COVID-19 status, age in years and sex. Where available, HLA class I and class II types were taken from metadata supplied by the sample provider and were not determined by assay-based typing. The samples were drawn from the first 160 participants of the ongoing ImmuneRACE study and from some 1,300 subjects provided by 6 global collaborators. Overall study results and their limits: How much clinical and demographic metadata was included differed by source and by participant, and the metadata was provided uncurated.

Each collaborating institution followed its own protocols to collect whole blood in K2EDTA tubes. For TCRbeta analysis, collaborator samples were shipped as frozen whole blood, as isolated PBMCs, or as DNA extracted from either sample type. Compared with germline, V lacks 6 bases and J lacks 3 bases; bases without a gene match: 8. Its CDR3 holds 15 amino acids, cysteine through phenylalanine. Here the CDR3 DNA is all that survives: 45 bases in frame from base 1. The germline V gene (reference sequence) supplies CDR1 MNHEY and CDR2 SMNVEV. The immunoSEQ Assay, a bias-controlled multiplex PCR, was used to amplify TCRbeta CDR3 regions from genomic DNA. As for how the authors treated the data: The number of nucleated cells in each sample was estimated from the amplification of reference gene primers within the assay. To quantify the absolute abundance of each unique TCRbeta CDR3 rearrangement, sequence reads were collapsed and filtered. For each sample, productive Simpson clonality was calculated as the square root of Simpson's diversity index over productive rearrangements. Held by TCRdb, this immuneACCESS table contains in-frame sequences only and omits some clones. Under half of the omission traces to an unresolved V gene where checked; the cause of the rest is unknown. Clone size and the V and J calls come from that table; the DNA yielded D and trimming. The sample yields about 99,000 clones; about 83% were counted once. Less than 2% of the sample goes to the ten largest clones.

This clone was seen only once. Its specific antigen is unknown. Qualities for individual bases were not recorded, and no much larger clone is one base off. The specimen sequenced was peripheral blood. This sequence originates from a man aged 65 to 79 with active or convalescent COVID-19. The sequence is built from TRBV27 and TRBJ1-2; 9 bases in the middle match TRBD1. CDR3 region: CASRARTGVDYGYTF. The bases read TGTGCCAGCAGGGCACGGACAGGGGTCGACTATGGCTACACCTTC.